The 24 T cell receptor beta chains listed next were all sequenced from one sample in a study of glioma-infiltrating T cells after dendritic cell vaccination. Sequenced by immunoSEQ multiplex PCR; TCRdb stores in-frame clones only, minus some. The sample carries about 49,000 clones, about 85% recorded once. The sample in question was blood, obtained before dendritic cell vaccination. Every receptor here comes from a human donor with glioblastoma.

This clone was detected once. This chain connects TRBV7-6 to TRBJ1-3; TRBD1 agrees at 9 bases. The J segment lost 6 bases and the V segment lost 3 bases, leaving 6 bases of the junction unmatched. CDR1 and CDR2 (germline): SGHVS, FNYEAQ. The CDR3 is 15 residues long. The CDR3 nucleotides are TGTGCCAGCAGCTTGGGGACAGGGAGAGAAAACACCATATATTTT. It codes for CASSLGTGRENTIYF.

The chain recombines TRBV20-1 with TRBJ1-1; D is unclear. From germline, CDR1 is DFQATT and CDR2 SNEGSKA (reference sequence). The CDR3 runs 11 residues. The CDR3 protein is CRAGTNTEAFF. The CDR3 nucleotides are TGCAGGGCGGGAACCAACACTGAAGCTTTCTTT.

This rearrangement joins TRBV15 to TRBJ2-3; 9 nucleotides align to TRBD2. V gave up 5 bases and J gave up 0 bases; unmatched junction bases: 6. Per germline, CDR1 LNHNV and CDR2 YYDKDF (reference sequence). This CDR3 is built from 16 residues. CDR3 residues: CATSRRLAESTDTQYF. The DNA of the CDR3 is TGTGCCACCAGCCGCAGACTAGCGGAAAGCACAGATACGCAGTATTTT.

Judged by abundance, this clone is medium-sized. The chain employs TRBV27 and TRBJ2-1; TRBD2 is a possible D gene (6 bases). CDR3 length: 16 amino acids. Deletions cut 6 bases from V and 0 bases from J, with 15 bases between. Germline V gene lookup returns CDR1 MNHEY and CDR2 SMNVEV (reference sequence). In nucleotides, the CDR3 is TGTGCCAGCAGGAGCCATAGCGGAGGCTCCTACAATGAGCAGTTCTTC. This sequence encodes CASRSHSGGSYNEQFF.

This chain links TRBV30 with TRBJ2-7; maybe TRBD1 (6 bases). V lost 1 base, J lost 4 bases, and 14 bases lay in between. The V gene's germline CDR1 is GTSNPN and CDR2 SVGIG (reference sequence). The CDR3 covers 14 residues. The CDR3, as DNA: TGTGCCTGGAGTGCTCTTCAGGGGAGTTACGAGCAGTACTTC. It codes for CAWSALQGSYEQYF.

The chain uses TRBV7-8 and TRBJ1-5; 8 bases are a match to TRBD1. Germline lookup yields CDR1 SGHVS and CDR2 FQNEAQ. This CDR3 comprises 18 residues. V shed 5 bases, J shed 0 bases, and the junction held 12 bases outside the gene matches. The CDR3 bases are TGTGCCAGCAGCATACCTCCCCGGGACAGGCTTAGCAATCAGCCCCAGCATTTT. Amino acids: CASSIPPRDRLSNQPQHF.

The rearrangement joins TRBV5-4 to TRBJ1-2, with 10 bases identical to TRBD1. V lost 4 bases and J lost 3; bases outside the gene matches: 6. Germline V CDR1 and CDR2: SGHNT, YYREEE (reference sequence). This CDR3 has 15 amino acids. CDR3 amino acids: CASSVPTGGDYGYTF. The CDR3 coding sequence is TGTGCCAGCAGCGTTCCGACAGGGGGCGACTATGGCTACACCTTC.

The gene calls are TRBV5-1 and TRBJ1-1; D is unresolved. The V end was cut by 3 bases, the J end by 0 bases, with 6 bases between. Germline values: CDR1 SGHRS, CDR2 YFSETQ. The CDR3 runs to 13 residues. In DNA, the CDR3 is TGCGCCAGCAGCTCGGGTATGAACACTGAAGCTTTCTTT. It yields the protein CASSSGMNTEAFF.

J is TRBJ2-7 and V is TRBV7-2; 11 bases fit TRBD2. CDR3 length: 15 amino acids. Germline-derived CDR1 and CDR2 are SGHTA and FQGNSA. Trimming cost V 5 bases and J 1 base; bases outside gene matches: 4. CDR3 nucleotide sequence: TGTGCCAGCAGCCGTAGCGGGGGGGAGTCCTACGAGCAGTACTTC. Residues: CASSRSGGESYEQYF.

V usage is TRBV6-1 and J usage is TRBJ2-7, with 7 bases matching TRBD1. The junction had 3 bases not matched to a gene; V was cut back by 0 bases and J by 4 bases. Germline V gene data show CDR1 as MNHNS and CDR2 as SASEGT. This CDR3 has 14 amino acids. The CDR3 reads CASSEAGTEYEQYF. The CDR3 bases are TGTGCCAGCAGTGAAGCGGGGACAGAATACGAGCAGTACTTC.

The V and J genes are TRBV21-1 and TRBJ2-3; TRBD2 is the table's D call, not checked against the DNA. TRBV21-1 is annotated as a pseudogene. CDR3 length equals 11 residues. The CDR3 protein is CASSPVPAQYF. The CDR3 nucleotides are TGTGCCAGCAGCCCGGTACCGGCGCAGTATTTT.

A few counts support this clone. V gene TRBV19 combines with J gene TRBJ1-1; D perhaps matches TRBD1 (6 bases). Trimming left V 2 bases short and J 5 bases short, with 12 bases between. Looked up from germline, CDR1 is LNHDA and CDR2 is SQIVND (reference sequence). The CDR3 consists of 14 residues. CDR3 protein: CASSIRVGATEAFF. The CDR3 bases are TGTGCCAGTAGTATACGAGTGGGGGCAACTGAAGCTTTCTTT.

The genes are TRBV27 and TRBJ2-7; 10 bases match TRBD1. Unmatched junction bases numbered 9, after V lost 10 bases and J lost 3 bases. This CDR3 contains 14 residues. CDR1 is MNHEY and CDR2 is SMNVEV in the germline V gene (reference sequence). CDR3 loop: CATSGGTGDYEQYF. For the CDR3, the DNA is TGTGCCACCTCGGGGGGGACAGGGGACTACGAGCAGTACTTC.

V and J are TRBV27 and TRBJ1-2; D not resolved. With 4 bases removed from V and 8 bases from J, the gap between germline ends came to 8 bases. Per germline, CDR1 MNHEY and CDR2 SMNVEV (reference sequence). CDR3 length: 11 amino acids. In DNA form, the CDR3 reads TGTGCCAGCAGTTCCCGAGGGGGCTACACCTTC. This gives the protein CASSSRGGYTF.

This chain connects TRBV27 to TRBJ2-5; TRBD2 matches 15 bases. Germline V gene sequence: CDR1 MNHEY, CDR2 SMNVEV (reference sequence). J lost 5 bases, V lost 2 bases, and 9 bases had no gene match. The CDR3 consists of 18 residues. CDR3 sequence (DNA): TGTGCCAGCAGTTTACTGCCGGGACTAGCGGGAGGAAGGGAGACCCAGTACTTC. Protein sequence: CASSLLPGLAGGRETQYF.

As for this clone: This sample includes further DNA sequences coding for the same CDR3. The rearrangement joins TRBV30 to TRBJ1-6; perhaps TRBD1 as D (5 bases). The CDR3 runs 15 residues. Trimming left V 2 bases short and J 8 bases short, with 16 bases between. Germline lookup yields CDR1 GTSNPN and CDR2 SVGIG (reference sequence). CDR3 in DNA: TGTGCCTGGAGTATGTTTGGCAGGGAGGATTCACCCCTCCACTTT. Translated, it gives CAWSMFGREDSPLHF.

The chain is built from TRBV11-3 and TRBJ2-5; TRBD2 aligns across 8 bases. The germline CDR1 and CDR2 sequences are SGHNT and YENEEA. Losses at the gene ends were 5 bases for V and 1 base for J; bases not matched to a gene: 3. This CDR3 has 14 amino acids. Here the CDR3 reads CASSTGLVQETQYF. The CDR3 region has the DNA TGTGCCAGCAGCACGGGACTAGTCCAAGAGACCCAGTACTTC.

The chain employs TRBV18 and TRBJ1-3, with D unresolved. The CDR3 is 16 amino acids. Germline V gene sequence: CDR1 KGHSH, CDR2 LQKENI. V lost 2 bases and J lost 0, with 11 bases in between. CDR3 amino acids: CASSPAGIPSGNTIYF. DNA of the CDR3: TGTGCCAGCTCACCAGCGGGGATACCCTCTGGAAACACCATATATTTT.

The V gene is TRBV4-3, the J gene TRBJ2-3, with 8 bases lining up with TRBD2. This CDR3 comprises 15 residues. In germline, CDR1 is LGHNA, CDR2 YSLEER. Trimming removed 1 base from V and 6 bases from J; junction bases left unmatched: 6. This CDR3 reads CASSQALAGRDTQYF. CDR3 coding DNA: TGCGCCAGCAGCCAAGCCCTAGCGGGTCGCGATACGCAGTATTTT.

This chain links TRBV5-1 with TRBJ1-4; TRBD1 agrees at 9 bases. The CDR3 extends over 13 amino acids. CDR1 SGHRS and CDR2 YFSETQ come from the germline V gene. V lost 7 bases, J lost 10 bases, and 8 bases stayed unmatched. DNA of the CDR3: TGCGCCAGCTGGACAGGGGCTGGGGGAAAACTGTTTTTT. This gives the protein CASWTGAGGKLFF.

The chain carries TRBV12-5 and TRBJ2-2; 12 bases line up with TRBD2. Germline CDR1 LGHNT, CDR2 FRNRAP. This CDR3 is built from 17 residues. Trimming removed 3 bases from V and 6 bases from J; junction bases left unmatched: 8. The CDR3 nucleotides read TGTGCTAGTGGTTTCGACGGGACTAGCGGGTTAGCCGGGGAGCTGTTTTTT. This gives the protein CASGFDGTSGLAGELFF.

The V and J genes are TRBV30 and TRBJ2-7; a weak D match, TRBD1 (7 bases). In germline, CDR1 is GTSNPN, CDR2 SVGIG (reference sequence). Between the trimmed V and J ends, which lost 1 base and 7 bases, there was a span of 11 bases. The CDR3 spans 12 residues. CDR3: CAWSAPGGEQYF. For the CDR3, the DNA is TGTGCCTGGAGTGCGCCAGGGGGGGAGCAGTACTTC.

This CDR3 is CATGTLSGGGTEAFF. The CDR3, as DNA: TGTGCCACCGGCACCTTGAGTGGGGGCGGCACTGAAGCTTTCTTT. The genes are TRBV11-3 and TRBJ1-1; TRBD1 is a possible D gene (6 bases). Trimming removed 10 bases from V and 4 bases from J, with 22 bases in between. The CDR3 runs to 15 residues. Germline V gene data show CDR1 as SGHNT and CDR2 as YENEEA.

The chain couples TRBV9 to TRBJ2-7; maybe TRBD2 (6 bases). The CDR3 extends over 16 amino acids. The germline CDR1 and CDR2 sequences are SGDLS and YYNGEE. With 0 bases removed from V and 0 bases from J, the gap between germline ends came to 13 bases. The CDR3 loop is CASSVGRAGSSYEQYF. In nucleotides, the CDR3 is TGTGCCAGCAGCGTAGGACGCGCCGGGAGCTCCTACGAGCAGTACTTC.